Listed here are 31 T cell receptor beta chains from one sample, sequenced in a study of T cells in Graves' hyperthyroidism and ophthalmopathy. Amplification yielded TCR beta CDR3 regions, with RNA transcripts as the source. First-round RT-PCR of the TCR CDR3 relied on the HTBI primer set. TCRdb re-analysed the multiplex PCR reads in MiXCR, keeping a single row per CDR3 protein. The profile shows 300,000 to 400,000 distinct CDR3 sequences, roughly 18% of them singletons. Sequenced input: blood. The receptors were gathered from a woman aged 45-60 years with Graves' hyperthyroidism.

The chain combines TRBV4-1 with TRBJ1-2; D not resolved. The V end was cut by 0 bases, the J end by 3 bases, with 14 bases between. The CDR3 extends over 16 amino acids. Germline values: CDR1 MGHRA, CDR2 YSYEKL. CDR3 coding DNA: TGCGCCAGCAGCCAAGATCGGGCAGCCCTTTACTATGGCTACACCTTC. Amino acid sequence: CASSQDRAALYYGYTF.

This clonotype was counted at least ten times. This rearrangement joins TRBV18 to TRBJ2-5, with D maybe TRBD2 (5 bases). This CDR3 is built from 15 residues. Germline values: CDR1 KGHSH, CDR2 LQKENI. Trimming cost V 2 bases and J 5 bases, with 15 bases left between them. In DNA form, the CDR3 reads TGTGCCAGCTCACCAAGCCGAGTCGGGGAGGAGACCCAGTACTTC. Protein product: CASSPSRVGEETQYF.

This clonotype was seen repeatedly, ten times or more. This rearrangement joins TRBV11-2 to TRBJ2-1; 7 bases align to TRBD1. This CDR3 has 13 amino acids. V was pared by 5 bases and J by 4 bases, with 2 bases of the junction left unmatched. Germline CDR1 SGHAT, CDR2 FQNNGV. The CDR3 DNA follows: TGTGCCAGCAGCCTACAGGGGTACAATGAGCAGTTCTTC. Amino acids: CASSLQGYNEQFF.

This clonotype was counted ten times or more. The CDR3, as DNA: TGTGCCAGCTTTCCCGGACAGACCAATCAGCCCCAGCATTTT. Its protein product is CASFPGQTNQPQHF. The rearrangement links TRBV6-1 to TRBJ1-5; perhaps TRBD1 as D (6 bases). V was trimmed by 8 bases and J by 3 bases, leaving 14 bases between them. Germline V gene data show CDR1 as MNHNS and CDR2 as SASEGT. This CDR3 spans 14 amino acids.

This chain links TRBV28 with TRBJ2-1; tentatively, D is TRBD1 or TRBD2 (5 bases each). The CDR3 sequence is 11 residues long. With 2 bases removed from V and 15 bases from J, the gap between germline ends came to 11 bases. Germline CDR1 reads MDHEN; CDR2 reads SYDVKM. CDR3 loop: CASSLRDHGFF. CDR3 DNA sequence: TGTGCCAGCAGTTTAAGGGACCACGGGTTCTTC. Full variable domain (missing parts from reference TRBV28 and TRBJ2-1): DVKVTQSSRYLVKRTGEKVFLECVQDMDHENMFWYRQDPGLGLRLIYFSYDVKMKEKGDIPEGYSVSREKKERFSLILESASTNQTSMYLCASSLRDHGFFGPGTRLTVL.

This clonotype has at least ten counts. The chain links TRBV28 to TRBJ2-7; D might be TRBD1 (5 bases). V lost 8 bases and J lost 3, with 11 bases in between. The CDR3 extends over 12 amino acids. Germline CDR1 reads MDHEN; CDR2 reads SYDVKM. CDR3: CASGRDIYEQYF. For the CDR3, the DNA is TGTGCCAGCGGCAGGGATATCTACGAGCAGTACTTC. The variable domain in full, with the rest retrieved from reference TRBV28 and TRBJ2-7, is DVKVTQSSRYLVKRTGEKVFLECVQDMDHENMFWYRQDPGLGLRLIYFSYDVKMKEKGDIPEGYSVSREKKERFSLILESASTNQTSMYLCASGRDIYEQYFGPGTRLTVT.

The J gene is TRBJ2-1, the V gene TRBV6-1, with a weak D call TRBD1 (8 bases). The V end lost 8 bases, the J end lost 9 bases, and 17 bases lay between the germline ends. CDR3 length equals 13 residues. Germline lookup yields CDR1 MNHNS and CDR2 SASEGT. CDR3 region: CASRDRGGGEQFF. The CDR3 DNA is TGTGCCAGCCGCGACAGGGGCGGGGGTGAGCAGTTCTTC.

This clonotype was observed many times. This sequence joins TRBV3-1 and TRBJ2-3; D tentatively fits TRBD1 or TRBD2 (5 bases each). Trimming removed 4 bases at V and 6 bases at J, with 14 bases between. CDR3 length: 14 amino acids. The germline CDR1 and CDR2 sequences are LGHDT and YNNKEL (reference sequence). Here the CDR3 reads CASSLGAQQDTQYF. The CDR3 DNA reads as TGTGCCAGCAGCCTCGGGGCTCAACAGGATACGCAGTATTTT.

This chain joins TRBV15 and TRBJ1-5, with no clear D. The CDR3 runs to 12 residues. V gave up 6 bases and J gave up 4 bases, with 7 bases separating them. The germline CDR1 and CDR2 sequences are LNHNV and YYDKDF (reference sequence). The CDR3 DNA is TGTGCCACCAGTTCCCCTAATCAGCCCCAGCATTTT. It codes for CATSSPNQPQHF.

Only a few counts were recorded for this clonotype. The J gene is TRBJ1-1, the V gene TRBV18; no clear D gene. Germline loops: CDR1 KGHSH, CDR2 LQKENI. The CDR3 has 15 amino acids. Trimming removed 3 bases from V and 3 bases from J, with 14 bases in between. CDR3 coding DNA: TGTGCCAGCTCACCGCTCGACATTCGGGACACTGAAGCTTTCTTT. Amino acids: CASSPLDIRDTEAFF.

This clonotype has more than one count but fewer than ten. CDR3 loop: CASSFSGNEPQHF. As DNA, the CDR3 is TGTGCCAGCAGTTTCAGTGGGAATGAGCCCCAGCATTTT. V gene TRBV12-3 or TRBV12-4 combines with J gene TRBJ1-5; the D is unclear. V was pared by 3 bases and J by 8 bases, with 11 bases between. The CDR3 spans 13 residues.

This clonotype was picked up a small number of times. V and J are TRBV5-4 and TRBJ2-3; 10 bases fit TRBD2. In germline, CDR1 is SGHNT, CDR2 YYREEE (reference sequence). With 4 bases clipped from V and 2 bases from J, the junction kept 10 bases outside the gene matches. The CDR3 has 17 residues. The CDR3 nucleotides read TGTGCCAGCAGCGCTGGACTAGCGGACCTTGCCACAGATACGCAGTATTTT. Protein: CASSAGLADLATDTQYF.

This clonotype was observed at least ten times. The J gene is TRBJ2-1, the V gene TRBV7-9, with unresolved D. CDR3 length: 14 residues. Per germline, CDR1 SEHNR and CDR2 FQNEAQ (reference sequence). With 3 bases removed from V and 5 bases from J, the gap between germline ends came to 11 bases. The CDR3 DNA reads TGTGCCAGCAGCTTCGGGCTGACGGACAATGAGCAGTTCTTC. Residues: CASSFGLTDNEQFF.

This clonotype was seen repeatedly, ten times or more. This chain uses TRBV5-1 with TRBJ1-1, with 7 bases aligning to TRBD1. J was trimmed by 5 bases and V by 1 base; bases with no gene match: 2. Germline V lookup: CDR1 SGHRS, CDR2 YFSETQ. CDR3 size: 13 residues. CDR3 residues: CASSLSGQTEAFF. The CDR3 nucleotides read TGCGCCAGCAGCTTGTCGGGACAGACTGAAGCTTTCTTT.

The gene calls are TRBV30 and TRBJ2-4; D not resolved. The J call may be mistaken, given a closer DNA end match to TRBJ2-1. Germline CDR1 and CDR2: GTSNPN and SVGIG (reference sequence). CDR3 length equals 13 residues. The CDR3 DNA reads TGTGCCTGGAGTAACTTAGCCAAAAACATTCAGTTCTTC. It specifies CAWSNLAKNIQFF.

At least ten counts were recorded for this clonotype. The chain is built from TRBV11-2 and TRBJ2-7; 9 bases align to TRBD1. With V trimmed by 1 base and J by 6 bases, 10 bases remained unmatched. This CDR3 contains 16 residues. From germline, CDR1 is SGHAT and CDR2 FQNNGV. CDR3: CASSLGYRTGDVEQYV. CDR3 bases: TGTGCCAGCAGCTTAGGATACCGGACAGGGGATGTCGAGCAGTACGTC.

V and J are TRBV19 and TRBJ2-1, with a tentative D call TRBD1 (5 bases). The ends were cut back, 5 bases at V and 10 bases at J, with 15 bases in the middle. The CDR3 has 13 amino acids. CDR1 LNHDA and CDR2 SQIVND come from the germline V gene (reference sequence). The CDR3 here is CASSPDPQGEQFF. The CDR3 region has the DNA TGTGCCAGTAGTCCCGACCCTCAGGGCGAGCAGTTCTTC.

The chain uses TRBV29-1 and TRBJ1-4; D is uncertain. Germline CDR1 and CDR2: SQVTM and ANQGSEA. The CDR3 has 12 residues. Trimming removed 1 base from V and 4 bases from J, with 4 bases in between. CDR3 bases: TGCAGCGTTGAAGGGGTTAATGAAAAACTGTTTTTT. Its protein product is CSVEGVNEKLFF. Full variable domain (rest looked up from reference TRBV29-1 and TRBJ1-4): SAVISQKPSRDICQRGTSLTIQCQVDSQVTMMFWYRQQPGQSLTLIATANQGSEATYESGFVIDKFPISRPNLTFSTLTVSNMSPEDSSIYLCSVEGVNEKLFFGSGTQLSVL.

The chain links TRBV6-1 to TRBJ2-2, with D maybe TRBD1 (6 bases). This CDR3 has 17 amino acids. The V and J ends lost 6 bases and 0 bases respectively, with 17 bases between them. CDR1 MNHNS and CDR2 SASEGT come from the germline V gene. The CDR3 bases are TGTGCCAGCAGCCACTTAAGGGCAGGGGCGAACACCGGGGAGCTGTTTTTT. It yields the protein CASSHLRAGANTGELFF.

This clonotype was recorded at least ten times. J is TRBJ1-2 and V is TRBV11-1, with 8 bases fitting TRBD1. The CDR3 consists of 13 residues. Trimming at V came to 7 bases and at J to 6 bases, leaving 7 bases not matched to a gene. In germline, CDR1 is SGHAT, CDR2 FQDESV (reference sequence). The CDR3 protein is CASTMQGADGYTF. CDR3 nucleotides: TGTGCCAGCACCATGCAGGGGGCTGATGGCTACACCTTC.

This clonotype was picked up many times. This chain links TRBV3-1 with TRBJ2-5, with TRBD2 matching over 9 bases. Trimming at V came to 0 bases and at J to 6 bases, leaving 14 bases not matched to a gene. This CDR3 comprises 18 residues. CDR1 and CDR2 from the germline V gene are LGHDT and YNNKEL (reference sequence). The CDR3 sequence: CASSQDGSSGAGWKTQYF. CDR3 sequence (DNA): TGTGCCAGCAGCCAAGATGGGTCTAGCGGGGCGGGTTGGAAGACCCAGTACTTC.

The chain employs TRBV6-1 and TRBJ2-1, with TRBD2 matching over 11 bases. Trimming took 5 bases from V and 8 from J; bases not matched to a gene: 11. The CDR3 loop spans 16 amino acids. The germline CDR1 and CDR2 sequences are MNHNS and SASEGT. The CDR3 DNA sequence: TGTGCCAGCAGTACCGCCCGGACTAGCGGGCGCCATGAGCAGTTCTTC. Protein product: CASSTARTSGRHEQFF.

The chain carries TRBV19 and TRBJ1-2; maybe TRBD1 (6 bases). Trimming shortened V by 5 bases and J by 2 bases, and 12 bases separated the two germline ends. The CDR3 length is 14 residues. Germline loops: CDR1 LNHDA, CDR2 SQIVND (reference sequence). CDR3 region: CASSPWGGNYGYTF. The CDR3 DNA follows: TGTGCCAGTAGTCCCTGGGGGGGCAACTATGGCTACACCTTC. Drawing the rest from reference TRBV19 and TRBJ1-2, the complete variable domain is DGGITQSPKYLFRKEGQNVTLSCEQNLNHDAMYWYRQDPGQGLRLIYYSQIVNDFQKGDIAEGYSVSREKKESFPLTVTSAQKNPTAFYLCASSPWGGNYGYTFGSGTRLTVV.

The chain has TRBV18 and TRBJ1-2; D uncertain. The germline gives CDR1 KGHSH, CDR2 LQKENI. V gave up 0 bases and J gave up 6 bases, with 17 bases separating them. This CDR3 is built from 16 residues. CDR3 region: CASSPPTSDAGDGYTF. Written as DNA, the CDR3 is TGTGCCAGCTCACCACCAACTTCGGACGCCGGAGATGGCTACACCTTC.

Notes on this clonotype: A clone one base away is much larger, so this may be a read error. The chain combines TRBV6-1 with TRBJ1-2; weak D call: TRBD1 (5 bases). There are 15 residues in the CDR3. Germline assignment: CDR1 MNHNS and CDR2 SASEGT. V was cut by 3 bases and J by 0 bases, with 11 bases left in between. The CDR3 nucleotides read TGTGCCAGCAGTGATGGCGGGGGGACTAACTATGGCTACACCTTC. Protein product: CASSDGGGTNYGYTF.

This rearrangement joins TRBV7-8 to TRBJ2-5; tentative D call: TRBD1 (5 bases). V was clipped by 6 bases and J by 0 bases, with 17 bases between them. CDR3 length equals 16 residues. Looked up from germline, CDR1 is SGHVS and CDR2 is FQNEAQ. CDR3 sequence reads: CASSFTPTAYQETQYF. The CDR3 DNA follows: TGTGCCAGCAGTTTCACCCCGACAGCCTACCAAGAGACCCAGTACTTC.

This chain joins TRBV3-1 and TRBJ1-6; 7 bases are a match to TRBD1. CDR3 length equals 18 residues. With 0 bases clipped from V and 1 base from J, the junction kept 6 bases outside the gene matches. The germline gives CDR1 LGHDT, CDR2 YNNKEL (reference sequence). CDR3 sequence: CASSQDVRGPSYNSPLHF. CDR3 bases: TGTGCCAGCAGCCAAGATGTGAGGGGGCCATCCTATAATTCACCCCTCCACTTT.

This clonotype occurred many times. The chain uses TRBV3-1 and TRBJ2-7; a possible D gene is TRBD2 (5 bases). CDR1 and CDR2 from the germline V gene are LGHDT and YNNKEL (reference sequence). V was clipped by 1 base and J by 6 bases, with 7 bases between them. The CDR3 spans 12 residues. The CDR3: CASSQGGAEQYF. The DNA for the CDR3 is TGTGCCAGCAGCCAAGGGGGAGCCGAGCAGTACTTC.

This clonotype was recorded many times. The chain couples TRBV28 to TRBJ2-7; the D gene is possibly TRBD2 (5 bases). This CDR3 is built from 14 residues. CDR1 MDHEN and CDR2 SYDVKM come from the germline V gene. The V gene lost 5 bases and the J gene lost 0 bases, with 11 bases spanning the gap. Here the CDR3 DNA reads TGTGCCAGCAGTCTGGAAGGGAGCTCCTACGAGCAGTACTTC. Translating it yields CASSLEGSSYEQYF.

The rearrangement joins TRBV9 to TRBJ2-2; TRBD2 matches at 14 bases. In germline, CDR1 is SGDLS, CDR2 YYNGEE. CDR3 length: 19 amino acids. V was clipped by 0 bases and J by 4 bases; unmatched bases: 8. CDR3 coding DNA: TGTGCCAGCAGCGTAGTTGGACTAGCGGGAGGCCGTAGCACCGGGGAGCTGTTTTTT. This gives the protein CASSVVGLAGGRSTGELFF.

V usage is TRBV19 and J usage is TRBJ1-1, with D tentatively TRBD1 (5 bases). CDR3 length: 15 amino acids. V shed 3 bases and J shed 1 base, with 12 bases lying between them. Per the germline V gene, CDR1 is LNHDA and CDR2 is SQIVND (reference sequence). The CDR3 here is CASSIFGDPNTEAFF. In nucleotides, the CDR3 is TGTGCCAGTAGTATTTTCGGGGACCCGAACACTGAAGCTTTCTTT.